The next 31 T cell receptor beta chains were all read from a single sample in a study of T-cell memory formation after mild COVID-19. TCRdb processed the 5' RACE reads anew with MiXCR; each CDR3 protein has one entry. The sample comprises hundreds of thousands of distinct CDR3 sequences, roughly 21% of which are singletons, and under 15% rests with the top ten. The sequenced sample was PBMCs or a T cell subset sorted from them (not recorded which). These receptors were obtained from an adult woman who had mild COVID-19 (a few samples of this study predate the infection). Cell type and time point are not known.

This clonotype was observed many times. The V gene is TRBV29-1, the J gene TRBJ2-1, with 8 bases lining up with TRBD2. This CDR3 has 15 amino acids. Germline V gene sequence: CDR1 SQVTM, CDR2 ANQGSEA. The trim removed 6 bases at V and 0 bases at J, leaving 7 bases unmatched. CDR3 loop: CSVLAGIDSYNEQFF. CDR3 nucleotides: TGCAGCGTATTAGCGGGGATCGACTCCTACAATGAGCAGTTCTTC.

There are a few counts of this clonotype. The genes are TRBV5-6 and TRBJ2-1; 10 nucleotides match TRBD1. Per the germline V gene, CDR1 is SGHDT and CDR2 is YYEEEE. V lost 0 bases, J lost 6 bases, and 6 bases stayed unmatched. The length of the CDR3 is 16 residues. Here the CDR3 DNA reads TGTGCCAGCAGCTTGGCACCGGGACAGGGGTTCAATGAGCAGTTCTTC. This gives the protein CASSLAPGQGFNEQFF.

The chain combines TRBV10-2 with TRBJ1-1; unclear D gene. Per the germline V gene, CDR1 is WSHSY and CDR2 is SAAADI. The length of the CDR3 is 12 residues. V was cut by 6 bases and J by 6 bases, with 11 bases left in between. The CDR3 sequence is CASSRGNSEAFF. DNA for the CDR3: TGCGCCAGCAGCAGAGGTAATTCTGAAGCTTTCTTT.

This sequence joins TRBV9 and TRBJ2-2; TRBD2 matches at 12 bases. V gave up 1 base and J gave up 2 bases; unmatched junction bases: 3. This CDR3 contains 17 residues. Germline V gene data show CDR1 as SGDLS and CDR2 as YYNGEE. CDR3 protein: CASSVTSGGPNTGELFF. The CDR3 nucleotides are TGTGCCAGCAGCGTAACTAGCGGGGGGCCTAACACCGGGGAGCTGTTTTTT.

This clonotype was counted between two and nine times. The rearrangement uses TRBV29-1 and TRBJ2-3; 9 bases align to TRBD2. Germline-derived CDR1 and CDR2 are SQVTM and ANQGSEA. The CDR3 totals 14 residues. Unmatched junction bases numbered 6, after V lost 7 bases and J lost 1 base. CDR3: CSAPTSGRTDTQYF. CDR3 DNA: TGCAGCGCCCCAACTAGCGGGCGCACAGATACGCAGTATTTT.

Of note for this clonotype: One end of the junction does not line up with germline, which may come from a read error. The chain joins TRBV20-1 to TRBJ2-1; D is possibly TRBD1 or TRBD2 (5 bases each). Germline V gives CDR1 DFQATT, CDR2 SNEGSKA (reference sequence). The CDR3 covers 14 residues. The CDR3 DNA sequence: TGCAGTGCGATTAGGGACCGCTCCTCCAATGAGCAGTTCTTC. Amino acid sequence: CSAIRDRSSNEQFF.

V is TRBV29-1 and J is TRBJ1-1; 10 bases fit TRBD1. Trimming took 4 bases from V and 11 from J; bases not matched to a gene: 13. Germline lookup yields CDR1 SQVTM and CDR2 ANQGSEA. The CDR3 has 14 residues. Here the CDR3 reads CSVGVGDRGEGAFF. CDR3 DNA sequence: TGCAGCGTTGGAGTTGGGGACAGGGGTGAAGGGGCTTTCTTT. Drawing the rest from reference TRBV29-1 and TRBJ1-1, the complete variable domain is SAVISQKPSRDICQRGTSLTIQCQVDSQVTMMFWYRQQPGQSLTLIATANQGSEATYESGFVIDKFPISRPNLTFSTLTVSNMSPEDSSIYLCSVGVGDRGEGAFFGQGTRLTVV.

This clonotype was seen only a few times. The rearrangement uses TRBV5-1 and TRBJ2-7, with 9 positions matching TRBD1. The CDR3 contains 14 residues. The junction had 5 bases not matched to a gene; V was cut back by 3 bases and J by 4 bases. CDR1 and CDR2 from the germline V gene are SGHRS and YFSETQ. CDR3 amino acids: CASSYRGQEYEQYF. DNA for the CDR3: TGCGCCAGCAGCTACAGGGGGCAGGAATACGAGCAGTACTTC.

The chain couples TRBV29-1 to TRBJ2-7, with 9 bases fitting TRBD1. The germline gives CDR1 SQVTM, CDR2 ANQGSEA. The CDR3 covers 13 residues. J lost 5 bases, V lost 6 bases, and 8 bases had no gene match. CDR3 nucleotide sequence: TGCAGCGTAGCGGACAGGGGAGGGAACGAGCAGTACTTC. Its protein product is CSVADRGGNEQYF.

This clonotype was detected a few times. The chain has TRBV30 and TRBJ2-1, with D tentatively TRBD1 or TRBD2 (5 bases each). The germline CDR1 and CDR2 sequences are GTSNPN and SVGIG (reference sequence). The CDR3 has 12 amino acids. V lost 1 base and J lost 10, with 11 bases in between. For the CDR3, the DNA is TGTGCCTGGAGTGCTCGGGGACGCGAGCAGTTCTTC. It encodes CAWSARGREQFF.

This clonotype was detected a few times. The chain recombines TRBV6-5 with TRBJ2-1, with 10 bases that match TRBD2. CDR1 is MNHEY and CDR2 is SVGAGI in the germline V gene. CDR3 size: 15 residues. The trim removed 6 bases at V and 5 bases at J, leaving 7 bases unmatched. DNA of the CDR3: TGTGCCAGCAGCCCAAGCGGGGGGGCCGACAATGAGCAGTTCTTC. Translation: CASSPSGGADNEQFF.

CDR3 amino acids: CASSQDRASGYNEQFF. The CDR3 region has the DNA TGTGCCAGCAGCCAAGATCGGGCTAGCGGGTACAATGAGCAGTTCTTC. The chain uses TRBV4-2 and TRBJ2-1; 8 nucleotides match TRBD2. Germline-derived CDR1 and CDR2 are LGHNA and YNFKEQ. This CDR3 is 16 amino acids long. The V segment lost 0 bases and the J segment 4 bases; nucleotides outside the gene matches: 5.

V is TRBV14 and J is TRBJ1-6; D remains unclear. The CDR3 length is 13 residues. Germline V lookup: CDR1 SGHDN, CDR2 FVKESK. The ends were cut back, 8 bases at V and 6 bases at J, with 11 bases in the middle. The chain's CDR3 is CASAWAANSPLHF. CDR3 DNA: TGTGCCAGCGCCTGGGCAGCTAATTCACCCCTCCACTTT.

This clonotype came up a few times. J is TRBJ2-1 and V is TRBV12-3 or TRBV12-4; D remains unclear. The CDR3 is made up of 15 amino acids. Trimming removed 2 bases at V and 7 bases at J, with 15 bases between. The CDR3 coding sequence is TGTGCCAGCAGTTTAACCGGACCCCGAGGAAATGAGCAGTTCTTC. Its translation: CASSLTGPRGNEQFF.

The chain recombines TRBV2 with TRBJ2-5, with TRBD2 identical over 11 bases. V was clipped by 3 bases and J by 6 bases; unmatched bases: 3. Germline V gene data show CDR1 as SNHLY and CDR2 as FYNNEI. This CDR3 contains 14 residues. This CDR3 is CASSDTSGGKTQYF. The CDR3 DNA is TGTGCCAGCAGTGACACTAGCGGGGGAAAGACCCAGTACTTC.

This chain connects TRBV20-1 to TRBJ2-5, with D possibly being TRBD2 (6 bases). CDR3 length: 15 amino acids. Germline-derived CDR1 and CDR2 are DFQATT and SNEGSKA (reference sequence). V lost 2 bases to trimming and J lost 5 bases, with 18 bases between them. CDR3 bases: TGCAGTGCTAGAAACGTGGCTAGCGAGCGGGAGACCCAGTACTTC. Translated: CSARNVASERETQYF.

The rearrangement links TRBV5-1 to TRBJ2-2; TRBD1 aligns across 11 bases. The CDR3 contains 15 residues. Unmatched junction bases numbered 6, after V lost 4 bases and J lost 7 bases. CDR1 and CDR2 from the germline V gene are SGHRS and YFSETQ. The chain's CDR3 is CASSTGQGAIGELFF. CDR3 coding DNA: TGCGCCAGCAGCACCGGACAGGGGGCGATCGGGGAGCTGTTTTTT.

V usage is TRBV20-1 and J usage is TRBJ2-1; a possible D gene is TRBD2 (6 bases). Germline V gene data show CDR1 as DFQATT and CDR2 as SNEGSKA (reference sequence). This CDR3 region has 13 residues. V was clipped by 3 bases and J by 2 bases, with 8 bases between them. This CDR3 reads CSASGGTYNEQFF. As DNA, the CDR3 is TGCAGTGCTAGCGGCGGGACCTACAATGAGCAGTTCTTC.

The V gene is TRBV6-6, the J gene TRBJ2-1; maybe TRBD2 (7 bases). The V end lost 10 bases, the J end lost 6 bases, and 16 bases lay between the germline ends. CDR1 is MNHNY and CDR2 is SVGAGI in the germline V gene (reference sequence). The CDR3 totals 13 residues. CDR3 nucleotide sequence: TGTGCCACCGGCCGGGGGGCGGGCAATGAGCAGTTCTTC. This encodes CATGRGAGNEQFF.

This chain links TRBV2 with TRBJ2-5, with D perhaps TRBD2 (5 bases). Germline values: CDR1 SNHLY, CDR2 FYNNEI. This CDR3 spans 12 amino acids. Between the trimmed V and J ends, which lost 11 bases and 5 bases, there was a span of 15 bases. In DNA, the CDR3 is TGTGCCGTAGAGGAGGAGGTGGAGACCCAGTACTTC. Translation: CAVEEEVETQYF.

J is TRBJ2-1 and V is TRBV12-3 or TRBV12-4; 14 nucleotides match TRBD2. The CDR3 length is 17 residues. Losses at the gene ends were 3 bases for V and 7 bases for J; bases not matched to a gene: 8. CDR3 residues: CASSFPGTSGGGNEQFF. CDR3 DNA sequence: TGTGCCAGCAGTTTCCCCGGGACTAGCGGGGGAGGGAATGAGCAGTTCTTC.

CDR3: CASAAGGWYNEQFF. CDR3 DNA sequence: TGTGCCAGCGCAGCGGGAGGTTGGTACAATGAGCAGTTCTTC. The V call is TRBV2, the J call TRBJ2-1; 9 bases match TRBD2. Per germline, CDR1 SNHLY and CDR2 FYNNEI. J lost 4 bases, V lost 8 bases, and 6 bases had no gene match. CDR3 length equals 14 residues.

This clonotype was observed a few times. The V gene is TRBV6-2 or TRBV6-3, the J gene TRBJ2-1; TRBD2 matches at 9 bases. Germline lookup yields CDR1 MNHEY and CDR2 SVGEGT. Unmatched junction bases numbered 21, after V lost 7 bases and J lost 8 bases. CDR3 length: 18 residues. This CDR3 reads CASTIAGVGYAYTDEQFF. CDR3 nucleotide sequence: TGTGCCAGCACTATAGCGGGAGTGGGTTACGCCTACACCGATGAGCAGTTCTTC.

This clonotype was observed at least ten times. This sequence joins TRBV5-1 and TRBJ2-1; D gene ambiguous. CDR1 and CDR2 (germline): SGHRS, YFSETQ. Trimming took 4 bases from V and 7 from J, leaving 9 bases between them. This CDR3 has 12 residues. CDR3 sequence: CASSPGTNEQFF. CDR3 DNA sequence: TGCGCCAGCAGCCCTGGTACGAATGAGCAGTTCTTC.

The genes are TRBV12-3 or TRBV12-4 and TRBJ2-4; TRBD2 matches at 8 bases. V lost 6 bases to trimming and J lost 10 bases; unmatched junction nucleotides: 8. The CDR3 contains 13 residues. The CDR3: CASSRASGSIQYF. The DNA of the CDR3 is TGTGCCAGCAGCCGGGCGAGCGGGAGTATTCAGTACTTC.

This clonotype was counted a few times. The gene calls are TRBV20-1 and TRBJ2-4; 9 bases are shared with TRBD2. This CDR3 region has 14 residues. CDR1 and CDR2 (germline): DFQATT, SNEGSKA (reference sequence). V trimming: 6 bases; J trimming: 2 bases; junction bases outside the gene matches: 5. This CDR3 is CSAQLAGSKNIQYF. CDR3 in DNA: TGCAGTGCGCAGCTAGCGGGATCCAAAAACATTCAGTACTTC.

This clonotype was seen a few times. The chain uses TRBV12-3 or TRBV12-4 and TRBJ2-7, with 14 bases aligning to TRBD2. The CDR3 spans 14 residues. The V gene end was trimmed by 5 bases and the J gene end by 5 bases; junction bases not matched to a gene: 2. DNA for the CDR3: TGTGCCAGCAGTGAGGGACTAGCGGGGGACGAGCAGTACTTC. Translation gives CASSEGLAGDEQYF.

This CDR3 is CATSQGTYEQYF. DNA of the CDR3: TGTGCCACCAGTCAGGGGACCTACGAGCAGTACTTC. The V call is TRBV24-1, the J call TRBJ2-7; D possibly corresponds to TRBD1 (6 bases). The germline CDR1 and CDR2 sequences are KGHDR and SFDVKD. The CDR3 length is 12 residues. Trimming took off 6 bases at V and 2 bases at J, with 7 bases between the two ends.

In its sample, this clonotype was seen once. This rearrangement joins TRBV6-1 to TRBJ2-7, with D possibly matching TRBD2 (6 bases). Germline V gene lookup returns CDR1 MNHNS and CDR2 SASEGT. The germline V and J ends were trimmed by 8 bases and 0 bases, with 17 bases remaining between them. The CDR3 runs to 15 residues. The CDR3 bases are TGTGCCAGCCGGATGGGGGGAGATCCCTCCTACGAGCAGTACTTC. This encodes CASRMGGDPSYEQYF.

This clonotype was detected a few times. The chain combines TRBV10-2 with TRBJ1-3; D might be TRBD1 (5 bases). The germline V gene encodes CDR1 WSHSY and CDR2 SAAADI. The CDR3 length is 16 residues. Trimming cost V 3 bases and J 0 bases, with 12 bases left between them. CDR3 sequence: CASSDPGRSSGNTIYF. Here the CDR3 DNA reads TGCGCCAGCAGTGACCCGGGACGGTCCTCTGGAAACACCATATATTTT.

V and J are TRBV5-1 and TRBJ2-7; D is unresolved. CDR3 length: 13 residues. Trimming pared 2 bases from V and 3 bases from J, leaving 9 bases between. Germline V gene data show CDR1 as SGHRS and CDR2 as YFSETQ. The CDR3 is CASSFERDYEQYF. DNA of the CDR3: TGCGCCAGCAGCTTTGAGCGAGACTACGAGCAGTACTTC.